The source of this TCR beta chain is a study of blood T cell repertoires in COVID-19. Method: immunoSEQ multiplex PCR; TCRdb's copy keeps in-frame clones and lacks some. The sample records about 230,000 clones, roughly 88% being singletons. Germline CDR1 is LNHNV and CDR2 is YYDKDF (reference sequence). V dropped 3 bases and J dropped 7; count of bases not matched to a gene: 7. This CDR3 has 15 amino acids. Sequences were obtained from peripheral blood. The clonotype was recovered from a middle-aged man who had recovered from COVID-19. The chain carries TRBV15 and TRBJ1-4, with 8 positions matching TRBD1. The CDR3 DNA follows: TGTGCCACCAGCAGTGCCACCGGGACAGGTGAAAAACTGTTTTTT. Protein sequence: CATSSATGTGEKLFF.